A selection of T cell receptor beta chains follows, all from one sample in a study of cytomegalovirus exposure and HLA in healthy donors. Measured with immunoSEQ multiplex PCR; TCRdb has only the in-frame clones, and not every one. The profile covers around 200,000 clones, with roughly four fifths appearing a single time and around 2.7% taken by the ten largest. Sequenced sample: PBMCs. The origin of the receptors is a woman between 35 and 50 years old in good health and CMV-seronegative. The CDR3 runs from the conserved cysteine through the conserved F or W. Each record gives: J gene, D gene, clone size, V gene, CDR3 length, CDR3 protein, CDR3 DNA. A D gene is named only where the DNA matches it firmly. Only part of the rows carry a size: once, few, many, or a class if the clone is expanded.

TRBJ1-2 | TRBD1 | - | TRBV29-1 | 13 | CSVDGTGGSGYTF | TGCAGCGTTGACGGGACAGGGGGGAGTGGCTACACCTTC
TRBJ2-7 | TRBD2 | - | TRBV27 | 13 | CASSSGAAYEQYF | TGTGCCAGCTCTAGCGGGGCTGCCTACGAGCAGTACTTC
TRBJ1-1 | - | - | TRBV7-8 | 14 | CASSLGEGVDEAFF | TGTGCCAGCAGCTTAGGAGAGGGGGTCGATGAAGCTTTCTTT
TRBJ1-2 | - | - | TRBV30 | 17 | CAWTGEGVVRPYYGYTF | TGTGCCTGGACAGGGGAGGGGGTAGTACGGCCCTACTATGGCTACACCTTC
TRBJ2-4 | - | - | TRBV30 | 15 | CAWSQGGLAKNIQYF | TGTGCCTGGAGTCAGGGGGGACTAGCCAAAAACATTCAGTACTTC
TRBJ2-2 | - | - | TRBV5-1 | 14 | CASSRQGNTGELFF | TGCGCCAGCAGCCGGCAGGGGAACACCGGGGAGCTGTTTTTT
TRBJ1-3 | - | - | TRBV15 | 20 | CATSRGLGRDYGPTGNTIYF | TGTGCCACCAGCAGAGGTTTGGGCAGGGATTATGGACCCACTGGAAACACCATATATTTT
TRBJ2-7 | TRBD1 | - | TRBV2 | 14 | CASSKEQGAYEQYF | TGTGCCAGCAGTAAAGAGCAGGGGGCCTACGAGCAGTACTTC
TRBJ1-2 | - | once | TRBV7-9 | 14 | CASSLVGLSYGYTF | TGTGCCAGCAGCTTGGTCGGACTGAGCTATGGCTACACCTTC
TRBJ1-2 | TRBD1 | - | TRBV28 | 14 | CASRTGTGTYGYTF | TGTGCCAGCAGGACCGGGACAGGAACCTATGGCTACACCTTC
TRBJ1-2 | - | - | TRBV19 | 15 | CASELISGANYGYTF | TGTGCCAGCGAACTTATCAGCGGAGCTAACTATGGCTACACCTTC
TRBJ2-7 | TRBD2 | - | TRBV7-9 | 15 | CASSYEGGSGYEQYF | TGTGCCAGCAGCTACGAAGGCGGGAGCGGCTACGAGCAGTACTTC
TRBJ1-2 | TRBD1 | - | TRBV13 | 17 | CASSSYPGTGEYYGYTF | TGTGCCAGCAGCTCCTATCCCGGGACAGGGGAGTACTATGGCTACACCTTC
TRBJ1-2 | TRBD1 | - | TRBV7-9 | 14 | CASSQGQGNYGYTF | TGTGCCAGCAGCCAGGGACAGGGGAACTATGGCTACACCTTC
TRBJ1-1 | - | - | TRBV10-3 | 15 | CAISTGVGRGTEAFF | TGTGCCATCAGTACCGGTGTTGGGAGGGGCACTGAAGCTTTCTTT
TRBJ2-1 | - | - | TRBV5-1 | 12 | CASSRLTYEQFF | TGCGCCAGCTCTAGGCTTACTTATGAGCAGTTCTTC
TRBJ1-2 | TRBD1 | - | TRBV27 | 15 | CASSFTGTGGYGYTF | TGTGCCAGCAGTTTCACCGGGACAGGGGGCTATGGCTACACCTTC
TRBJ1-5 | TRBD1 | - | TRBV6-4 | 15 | CASSEYGTVGQPQHF | TGTGCCAGCAGTGAATACGGGACAGTCGGGCAGCCCCAGCATTTT
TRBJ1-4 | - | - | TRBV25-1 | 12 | CASSDTGEKLFF | TGTGCCAGCAGTGACACGGGAGAAAAACTGTTTTTT
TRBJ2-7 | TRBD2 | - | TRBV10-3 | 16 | CAISDRASGDSYEQYF | TGTGCCATCAGTGACCGGGCTAGCGGGGACTCCTACGAGCAGTACTTC
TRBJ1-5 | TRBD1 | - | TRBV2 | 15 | CASRGTVNSNQPQHF | TGTGCCAGCAGGGGGACAGTAAATAGCAATCAGCCCCAGCATTTT
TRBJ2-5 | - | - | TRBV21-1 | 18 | CASSKVSWDRGWEETQYF | TGTGCCAGCAGCAAAGTAAGCTGGGACAGGGGGTGGGAAGAGACCCAGTACTTC
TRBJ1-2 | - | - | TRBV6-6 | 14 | CASSYSTGLYGYTF | TGTGCCAGCAGTTACTCGACAGGACTCTATGGCTACACCTTC
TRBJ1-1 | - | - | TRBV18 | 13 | CASSPQGVTEAFF | TGTGCCAGCTCACCACAGGGGGTCACTGAAGCTTTCTTT
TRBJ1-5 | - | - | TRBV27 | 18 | CASSRIRAIGQTNQPQHF | TGTGCCAGCAGTCGGATACGAGCTATAGGACAGACAAATCAGCCCCAGCATTTT
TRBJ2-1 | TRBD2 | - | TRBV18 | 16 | CASSRETSGTYNEQFF | TGTGCCAGCTCGCGCGAGACTAGCGGAACCTACAATGAGCAGTTCTTC
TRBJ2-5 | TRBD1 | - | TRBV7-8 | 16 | CAIKQSGTGGKETQYF | TGTGCCATCAAGCAATCCGGGACAGGGGGCAAGGAGACCCAGTACTTC
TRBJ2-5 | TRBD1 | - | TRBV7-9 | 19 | CSSSQNKLIRDRGQETQYF | TGTTCCAGCAGCCAGAACAAATTGATCCGGGACAGGGGCCAAGAGACCCAGTACTTC
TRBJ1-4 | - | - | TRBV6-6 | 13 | CAPGGATNEKLFF | TGTGCCCCGGGGGGGGCAACTAATGAAAAACTGTTTTTT
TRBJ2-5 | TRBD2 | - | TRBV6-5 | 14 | CASKRAGGGETQYF | TGTGCCAGCAAAAGAGCGGGAGGGGGAGAGACCCAGTACTTC
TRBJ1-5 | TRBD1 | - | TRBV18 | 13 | CASSQTGDQPQHF | TGTGCCAGCTCCCAGACAGGGGATCAGCCCCAGCATTTT
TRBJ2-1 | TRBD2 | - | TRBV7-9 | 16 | CASSLGRLAGGGEQFF | TGTGCCAGCAGCTTAGGGCGACTAGCGGGAGGGGGGGAGCAGTTCTTC
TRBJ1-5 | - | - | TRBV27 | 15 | CASSGQANPNQPQHF | TGTGCCAGCAGTGGGCAGGCAAACCCAAATCAGCCCCAGCATTTT
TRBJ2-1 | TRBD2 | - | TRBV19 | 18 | CASSITSGRRSSYNEQFF | TGTGCCAGTAGTATTACAAGCGGGAGGCGAAGCTCCTACAATGAGCAGTTCTTC
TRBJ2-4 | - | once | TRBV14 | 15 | CASSRDSQGRNIQYF | TGTGCCAGCAGCCGGGACTCCCAGGGAAGGAACATTCAGTACTTC
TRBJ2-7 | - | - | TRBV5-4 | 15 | CASSYTGGGSYEQYF | TGTGCCAGCAGCTACACAGGGGGGGGCTCCTACGAGCAGTACTTC
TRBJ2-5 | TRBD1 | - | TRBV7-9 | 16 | CASSPASGGDLETQYF | TGTGCCAGCAGTCCCGCCTCAGGGGGCGATTTGGAGACCCAGTACTTC
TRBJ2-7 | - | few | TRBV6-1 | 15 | CASSEIGGTYYEQYF | TGTGCCAGCAGTGAAATCGGTGGGACATACTACGAGCAGTACTTC
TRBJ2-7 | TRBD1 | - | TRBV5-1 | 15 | CASSLSPGQGYEQYF | TGCGCCAGCAGCTTGAGTCCGGGACAGGGCTACGAGCAGTACTTC
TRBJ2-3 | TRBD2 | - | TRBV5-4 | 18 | CASSFGLAGGRSTDTQYF | TGTGCCAGCAGCTTTGGACTAGCGGGAGGCCGAAGCACAGATACGCAGTATTTT
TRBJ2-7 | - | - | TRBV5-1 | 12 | CASSLVGGEQYF | TGCGCCAGCAGCTTGGTAGGGGGCGAGCAGTACTTC
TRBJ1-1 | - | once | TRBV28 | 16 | CASSLLRQAIYTEAFF | TGTGCCAGCAGTTTATTAAGACAGGCTATTTACACTGAAGCTTTCTTT
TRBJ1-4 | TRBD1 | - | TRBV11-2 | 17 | CASSTPDRGSTNEKLFF | TGTGCCAGCAGCACTCCTGACAGGGGGTCAACTAATGAAAAACTGTTTTTT
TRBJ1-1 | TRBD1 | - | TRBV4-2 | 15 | CASSEGTGKDTEAFF | TGTGCCAGCAGCGAAGGGACAGGGAAGGACACTGAAGCTTTCTTT
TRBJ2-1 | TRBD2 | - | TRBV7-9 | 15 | CASSPGLAEYNEQFF | TGTGCCAGCAGCCCGGGACTAGCGGAATACAATGAGCAGTTCTTC
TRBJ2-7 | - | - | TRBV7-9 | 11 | CASSPLYEQYF | TGTGCCAGCAGCCCACTATACGAGCAGTACTTC
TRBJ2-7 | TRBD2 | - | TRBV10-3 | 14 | CAISPGLAVYEQYF | TGTGCCATCAGCCCGGGACTAGCGGTCTACGAGCAGTACTTC
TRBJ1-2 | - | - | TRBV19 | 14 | CASIRSGGAYGYTF | TGTGCCAGTATCCGGTCGGGGGGGGCTTATGGCTACACCTTC